A single sample is the source of the 23 T cell receptor beta chains below, sequenced in a study of persistence of HIV-infected CD4 T cells. This was the immunoSEQ version 4 assay in survey mode. Profiling relied on immunoSEQ multiplex PCR, and the TCRdb table lists in-frame clones only, not all of them. Of roughly 41,000 clones in the sample, around 80% were seen once. What these receptors recognize is not known. Cells were stimulated with CMV-infected fibroblast lysates at roughly 10 ug/mL. Sorted nonresponding memory CD4+ T cells were CD40L-negative, CD69-negative, CD45RO-high. Sequenced here: CD4+ T cells sorted from PBMCs after roughly 20-hour stimulation, sampled from a patient who received antiretroviral therapy. Receptor source: an adult man with HIV who was CMV-seropositive.

The CDR3 coding sequence is TGCAGCGGGGGCGTGAGCTCCTACAATGAGCAGTTCTTC. Protein product: CSGGVSSYNEQFF. This rearrangement joins TRBV29-1 to TRBJ2-1; maybe TRBD1 (5 bases). Per the germline V gene, CDR1 is SQVTM and CDR2 is ANQGSEA. V lost 7 bases to trimming and J lost 0 bases, with 10 bases between them. CDR3 length equals 13 residues.

V gene TRBV7-3 combines with J gene TRBJ1-1; D is ambiguous. V lost 5 bases to trimming and J lost 7 bases, with 17 bases between them. The CDR3 contains 14 residues. CDR1 is SGHTA, CDR2 FQGTGA, per germline. CDR3: CASSPGLRTGEAFF. The CDR3, as DNA: TGTGCCAGCAGCCCCGGACTCCGGACGGGTGAAGCTTTCTTT.

The DNA of the CDR3 is TGTGCCACCAGTGATCCTGCAGGAGGGGCCGATAACTATGGCTACACCTTC. Translating it yields CATSDPAGGADNYGYTF. The chain joins TRBV24-1 to TRBJ1-2, with D possibly being TRBD1 (5 bases). Trimming took off 3 bases at V and 1 base at J, with 17 bases between the two ends. The germline CDR1 and CDR2 sequences are KGHDR and SFDVKD. CDR3 length: 17 residues.

The sample holds a few counts of this clone. The V call is TRBV13, the J call TRBJ1-2; D not resolved. Germline V lookup: CDR1 PRHDT, CDR2 FYEKMQ (reference sequence). The V end was cut by 3 bases, the J end by 3 bases, with 11 bases between. The CDR3 has 14 residues. The CDR3 sequence: CASSLGNKDYGYTF. CDR3 nucleotide sequence: TGTGCCAGCAGCTTGGGGAACAAGGACTATGGCTACACCTTC.

The CDR3 sequence: CASADTNSNQPQHF. The CDR3 nucleotides read TGTGCCAGCGCAGATACCAATAGCAATCAGCCCCAGCATTTT. The rearrangement uses TRBV3-1 (or the pseudogene TRBV3-2) and TRBJ1-5; D gene unclear. This CDR3 is 14 amino acids long. Trimming shortened V by 8 bases and J by 0 bases, and 11 bases separated the two germline ends. In germline, CDR1 is LGHDT, CDR2 YNNKEL (reference sequence).

V and J are TRBV4-1 and TRBJ1-5; D perhaps matches TRBD1 (6 bases). The CDR3 consists of 15 residues. In germline, CDR1 is MGHRA, CDR2 YSYEKL. The V end lost 0 bases, the J end lost 9 bases, and 15 bases lay between the germline ends. The CDR3 loop reads CASSQDLQGNWPQHF. The CDR3 coding sequence is TGCGCCAGCAGCCAAGATCTACAGGGCAATTGGCCCCAGCATTTT.

The V and J genes are TRBV7-8 and TRBJ1-4, with 7 positions matching TRBD1. CDR1 SGHVS and CDR2 FQNEAQ come from the germline V gene. V lost 5 bases to trimming and J lost 8 bases; unmatched junction nucleotides: 17. CDR3 size: 17 residues. The CDR3, as DNA: TGTGCCAGCAGCCCTGGGACAGTCACTAATAAGCGGGAAAAACTGTTTTTT. Its protein is CASSPGTVTNKREKLFF.

The chain carries TRBV18 and TRBJ1-3, with 7 bases that match TRBD1. The CDR3 loop spans 15 amino acids. V shed 4 bases, J shed 3 bases, and the junction held 6 bases outside the gene matches. Germline loops: CDR1 KGHSH, CDR2 LQKENI. Here the CDR3 reads CASSRITGDGNTIYF. The CDR3 region has the DNA TGTGCCAGCTCACGCATTACAGGGGATGGAAACACCATATATTTT.

The chain combines TRBV5-1 with TRBJ1-5; 12 nucleotides align to TRBD1. CDR1 is SGHRS and CDR2 is YFSETQ in the germline V gene. The CDR3 covers 14 residues. CDR3 residues: CAPREGQGAQPQHF. CDR3 sequence (DNA): TGCGCTCCTCGTGAGGGACAGGGGGCTCAGCCCCAGCATTTT.

The rearrangement links TRBV24-1 to TRBJ1-2; TRBD1 matches at 7 bases. There are 14 residues in the CDR3. Trimming at V came to 2 bases and at J to 8 bases, leaving 7 bases not matched to a gene. Per the germline V gene, CDR1 is KGHDR and CDR2 is SFDVKD. CDR3 sequence reads: CATSDSGQTGGYTF. Here the CDR3 DNA reads TGTGCCACCAGTGATTCGGGACAGACGGGAGGCTACACCTTC.

This clone was counted once. The chain joins TRBV19 to TRBJ1-5, with D maybe TRBD1 (5 bases). Trimming took off 5 bases at V and 0 bases at J, with 20 bases between the two ends. The CDR3 runs 18 residues. In germline, CDR1 is LNHDA, CDR2 SQIVND (reference sequence). Here the CDR3 reads CASSHPFRQQYSNQPQHF. CDR3 nucleotide sequence: TGTGCCAGTAGTCACCCCTTTCGACAGCAATATAGCAATCAGCCCCAGCATTTT.

The V call is TRBV5-5, the J call TRBJ1-2; no firm D call. Deletions cut 5 bases from V and 7 bases from J, with 15 bases between. The germline gives CDR1 SGHKS, CDR2 YYEKEE (reference sequence). CDR3 length equals 13 residues. The CDR3 coding sequence is TGTGCCAGCAGGGAAGAGGACGCCGGTGGCTACACCTTC. Its protein product is CASREEDAGGYTF.

This clone was seen only once. This chain joins TRBV5-1 and TRBJ1-1; D gene uncertain. This CDR3 contains 15 residues. V was clipped by 0 bases and J by 0 bases, with 9 bases between them. From germline, CDR1 is SGHRS and CDR2 YFSETQ. CDR3 DNA sequence: TGCGCCAGCAGCTTGGGCGGGGTGGTGAACACTGAAGCTTTCTTT. It specifies CASSLGGVVNTEAFF.

The CDR3 loop is CASSLGGGYGYTF. CDR3 DNA: TGTGCCAGCAGCTTGGGAGGGGGCTATGGCTACACCTTC. The chain recombines TRBV5-5 with TRBJ1-2; D is perhaps TRBD1 (6 bases). Germline V lookup: CDR1 SGHKS, CDR2 YYEKEE (reference sequence). V shed 0 bases and J shed 4 bases, with 7 bases lying between them. CDR3 size: 13 residues.

The V gene is TRBV3-1 (or the pseudogene TRBV3-2), the J gene TRBJ2-1; 8 bases are a match to TRBD2. The CDR3 contains 15 residues. J gave up 3 bases and V 4 bases, and 5 bases lay outside the gene matches. Germline CDR1 reads LGHDT; CDR2 reads YNNKEL (reference sequence). CDR3 loop: CASSPSGPGYNEQFF. Here the CDR3 DNA reads TGTGCCAGCAGCCCTAGCGGGCCTGGCTACAATGAGCAGTTCTTC.

The chain combines TRBV27 with TRBJ2-7, with D perhaps TRBD1 or TRBD2 (6 bases each). Germline-derived CDR1 and CDR2 are MNHEY and SMNVEV (reference sequence). The CDR3 is 15 amino acids. V was shortened by 2 bases and J by 0 bases, with 11 bases between the two germline ends. The CDR3 sequence is CASSLKGGSSYEQYF. CDR3 DNA: TGTGCCAGCAGTTTAAAGGGGGGTAGCTCCTACGAGCAGTACTTC.

The table lists this clone with a count of one. The chain is built from TRBV10-3 and TRBJ2-3, with 14 bases identical to TRBD2. Germline V gives CDR1 ENHRY, CDR2 SYGVKD. The J segment lost 0 bases and the V segment lost 6 bases, leaving 5 bases of the junction unmatched. The CDR3 covers 17 residues. CDR3 region: CAIRTSGGAGSTDTQYF. As DNA, the CDR3 is TGTGCCATCAGGACTAGCGGGGGGGCCGGGAGCACAGATACGCAGTATTTT.

The chain's CDR3 is CAGRAGANTGELFF. CDR3 bases: TGTGCCGGCCGGGCGGGAGCGAACACCGGGGAGCTGTTTTTT. The chain is built from TRBV7-8 and TRBJ2-2, with TRBD2 matching 7 bases. CDR1 and CDR2 from the germline V gene are SGHVS and FQNEAQ. There are 14 residues in the CDR3. The V segment lost 11 bases and the J segment 0 bases; nucleotides outside the gene matches: 6.

The rearrangement joins TRBV6-5 to TRBJ1-3, with a possible D match to TRBD1 (5 bases). In germline, CDR1 is MNHEY, CDR2 SVGAGI. V gave up 7 bases and J gave up 0 bases, with 10 bases separating them. This CDR3 has 14 residues. The CDR3 DNA reads TGTGCCAGCACCAGGGACGGCTCTGGAAACACCATATATTTT. It translates to CASTRDGSGNTIYF.

This sequence joins TRBV18 and TRBJ2-6; D is undetermined. Germline CDR1 is KGHSH and CDR2 is LQKENI. CDR3 length: 19 amino acids. V shed 3 bases and J shed 0 bases, with 18 bases lying between them. CDR3 protein: CASSPLTAVRNSGANVLTF. CDR3 in DNA: TGTGCCAGCTCACCGCTAACGGCAGTACGCAACTCTGGGGCCAACGTCCTGACTTTC.

This clone was seen a few times. This chain links TRBV7-8 with TRBJ1-4; D is undetermined. This CDR3 contains 14 residues. Trimming shortened V by 1 base and J by 7 bases, and 10 bases separated the two germline ends. Germline lookup yields CDR1 SGHVS and CDR2 FQNEAQ. CDR3 protein: CASSLVSRGEKLFF. The CDR3 DNA reads TGTGCCAGCAGCTTAGTGTCAAGAGGTGAAAAACTGTTTTTT.

In its sample, this clone was seen a few times. The chain combines TRBV19 with TRBJ1-5, with D possibly being TRBD1 (5 bases). The CDR3 has 16 amino acids. V gave up 7 bases and J gave up 0 bases, with 16 bases separating them. Germline CDR1 reads LNHDA; CDR2 reads SQIVND (reference sequence). CDR3: CASTLARGNSNQPQHF. For the CDR3, the DNA is TGTGCCAGTACCCTTGCACGGGGGAATAGCAATCAGCCCCAGCATTTT.

This clone was observed once. J is TRBJ1-5 and V is TRBV18; D possibly corresponds to TRBD1 (5 bases). Germline CDR1 and CDR2: KGHSH and LQKENI. V lost 5 bases and J lost 1, with 9 bases in between. There are 14 residues in the CDR3. CDR3: CASSSGPSNQPQHF. The CDR3 coding sequence is TGTGCCAGCTCATCGGGACCGAGCAATCAGCCCCAGCATTTT.